This T cell receptor (beta chain) derives from a study of cytomegalovirus exposure and HLA in healthy donors. Overall study: An early release of data contained some 80 million unique TCRs, which came from HLA-typed donors. Study-level points and caveats: Reported performance of the classifier showed diagnosis of cytomegalovirus status with high specificity and sensitivity. The study dropped some indistinguishable V segments, TRBV6-2 and TRBV6-3 among them.

Per the germline V gene, CDR1 is SGHTA and CDR2 is FQGTGA. V dropped 5 bases and J dropped 2 bases, with 8 bases sitting between them. The CDR3 has 13 amino acids. Worth noting for this clone: Its target is unknown.

The PCR had 60 Vbeta and 13 Jbeta primers. The table came from immunoSEQ multiplex PCR; TCRdb's copy has only in-frame clones and leaves some out. The sample carries a few hundred thousand clones, roughly 79% recorded once. The clonotype comes from a woman between 40 and 50 years old in good health and CMV-seronegative. The chain has TRBV7-3 and TRBJ2-3; D is undetermined. Sequenced sample: PBMCs. The chain's CDR3 is CASSNSLTDTQYF. The DNA of the CDR3 is TGTGCCAGCAGCAACAGCCTCACAGATACGCAGTATTTT.